Presented here are 27 T cell receptor beta chains from one specimen sequenced in a study of CD8+ T cells in alopecia areata listed by TCRdb under 2018. The library was obtained by the immunoSEQ multiplex PCR assay. To provide template for TCR sequencing, every sample had RNA extracted and reverse transcribed into cDNA. Here the immuneACCESS table is served through TCRdb, limited to in-frame sequences with V and J called. Missing clones are a known gap in these copies; in checked studies unresolved V genes cover under half, and the rest lacks a known reason. The sample yields fewer than 200,000 clones; approximately 56% were counted once. Of the sample, roughly 15% falls within the top ten clones. Sample time point, as interpreted from the label and publication: baseline before oral tofacitinib. The specimen comprised CD4+ T cells sorted from blood, sampled at week 0. The receptors were sampled from a human donor with alopecia areata.

This clone occurred a few times. The V and J genes are TRBV29-1 and TRBJ1-1; 8 nucleotides agree with TRBD1. CDR3 length: 13 residues. Trimming took 7 bases from V and 0 from J; bases not matched to a gene: 4. CDR1 and CDR2 from the germline V gene are SQVTM and ANQGSEA. As DNA, the CDR3 is TGCAGCGGGGGGGACAGGATGAACACTGAAGCTTTCTTT. Its translation: CSGGDRMNTEAFF.

This rearrangement joins TRBV9 to TRBJ2-6, with TRBD2 matching over 9 bases. V was clipped by 7 bases and J by 4 bases; unmatched bases: 6. The V gene's germline CDR1 is SGDLS and CDR2 YYNGEE. This CDR3 is built from 15 residues. The CDR3 is CASAGGVTGANVLTF. The DNA for the CDR3 is TGTGCCAGCGCGGGAGGGGTGACCGGGGCCAACGTCCTGACTTTC.

This clone has only a few counts. This sequence joins TRBV5-1 and TRBJ1-3; D is undetermined. V dropped 0 bases and J dropped 3 bases, with 7 bases sitting between them. CDR1 and CDR2 from the germline V gene are SGHRS and YFSETQ. The CDR3 has 14 amino acids. The CDR3 sequence is CASSLDRDGNTIYF. CDR3 coding DNA: TGCGCCAGCAGCTTGGATAGGGATGGAAACACCATATATTTT.

This clone was counted a few times. The V gene is TRBV27, the J gene TRBJ1-5; D unresolved. From germline, CDR1 is MNHEY and CDR2 SMNVEV (reference sequence). The germline V and J ends were trimmed by 3 bases and 6 bases, with 12 bases remaining between them. CDR3 length: 14 amino acids. Written as DNA, the CDR3 is TGTGCCAGCAGTTTCGGAAGAACAACTCAGCCCCAGCATTTT. It encodes CASSFGRTTQPQHF.

The genes are TRBV10-1 and TRBJ2-7; D may match TRBD1 or TRBD2 (5 bases each). Trimming removed 2 bases from V and 4 bases from J, with 9 bases in between. The germline V gene encodes CDR1 WNHNN and CDR2 SYGVQD (reference sequence). The CDR3 runs 13 residues. The CDR3 region is CASSENEGYEQYF. CDR3 coding DNA: TGCGCCAGCAGTGAGAATGAGGGGTACGAGCAGTACTTC.

This clone was observed a handful of times. The chain uses TRBV14 and TRBJ1-1, with D hard to call. CDR3 length: 12 residues. The germline V gene has CDR1 SGHDN and CDR2 FVKESK. Deletions cut 4 bases from V and 5 bases from J, with 8 bases between. CDR3 nucleotide sequence: TGTGCCAGCAGCCTATTGGTTACTGAAGCTTTCTTT. It specifies CASSLLVTEAFF. Variable domain in full (rest from reference TRBV14 and TRBJ1-1): EAGVTQFPSHSVIEKGQTVTLRCDPISGHDNLYWYRRVMGKEIKFLLHFVKESKQDESGMPNNRFLAERTGGTYSTLKVQPAELEDSGVYFCASSLLVTEAFFGQGTRLTVV.

Points on this clone: The sample has other DNA sequences that encode this CDR3 too. The chain links TRBV30 to TRBJ2-7; 7 bases agree with TRBD2. J was trimmed by 4 bases and V by 0 bases; bases with no gene match: 0. The CDR3 spans 12 residues. CDR1 and CDR2 from the germline V gene are GTSNPN and SVGIG (reference sequence). This CDR3 reads CAWSVGGYEQYF. The CDR3 DNA sequence: TGTGCCTGGAGTGTGGGAGGGTACGAGCAGTACTTC.

The chain employs TRBV5-1 and TRBJ2-1; D remains ambiguous. V dropped 1 base and J dropped 3 bases, with 8 bases sitting between them. This CDR3 is 14 amino acids long. Germline V CDR1 and CDR2: SGHRS, YFSETQ. DNA for the CDR3: TGCGCCAGCAGCTTGATGGGGTACTACAATGAGCAGTTCTTC. It is translated as CASSLMGYYNEQFF.

The V call is TRBV5-6, the J call TRBJ2-1; TRBD2 agrees at 10 bases. Germline lookup yields CDR1 SGHDT and CDR2 YYEEEE. V trimming: 0 bases; J trimming: 8 bases; junction bases outside the gene matches: 2. This CDR3 is built from 14 residues. The CDR3 sequence: CASSLVGLADEQFF. The CDR3 DNA is TGTGCCAGCAGCTTGGTAGGACTAGCGGATGAGCAGTTCTTC.

The chain has TRBV11-2 and TRBJ2-3, with D perhaps being TRBD1 or TRBD2 (5 bases each). This CDR3 has 13 residues. The ends were cut back, 7 bases at V and 4 bases at J, with 12 bases in the middle. Germline CDR1 and CDR2: SGHAT and FQNNGV. Here the CDR3 DNA reads TGTGCCAGCAAACGTGGGGGTTCAGATACGCAGTATTTT. It encodes CASKRGGSDTQYF.

The chain recombines TRBV11-2 with TRBJ2-7; D could derive from TRBD1 or TRBD2 (5 bases each). CDR1 and CDR2 (germline): SGHAT, FQNNGV. Trimming took 7 bases from V and 7 from J, leaving 14 bases between them. CDR3 size: 12 residues. The CDR3 DNA reads TGTGCCAGCACCCTTGTGAGGGGAGAGCAGTACTTC. It specifies CASTLVRGEQYF.

This clone turned up a few times. The chain has TRBV30 and TRBJ2-6, with D perhaps matching TRBD1 (6 bases). The CDR3 sequence is 18 residues long. Deletions cut 0 bases from V and 2 bases from J, with 17 bases between. Germline CDR1 reads GTSNPN; CDR2 reads SVGIG (reference sequence). The CDR3, as DNA: TGTGCCTGGAGTGTACGAGGAACAGGGATAACTGGGGCCAACGTCCTGACTTTC. Residues: CAWSVRGTGITGANVLTF.

V usage is TRBV27 and J usage is TRBJ1-4, with D perhaps TRBD1 (6 bases). Germline CDR1 MNHEY, CDR2 SMNVEV (reference sequence). The CDR3 is made up of 14 amino acids. The V end lost 1 base, the J end lost 7 bases, and 10 bases lay between the germline ends. CDR3 DNA sequence: TGTGCCAGCAGTTTATACAGGGATAGTGAAAAACTGTTTTTT. This sequence encodes CASSLYRDSEKLFF.

The chain uses TRBV7-2 and TRBJ2-5; the D gene is possibly TRBD2 (5 bases). There are 15 residues in the CDR3. CDR1 SGHTA and CDR2 FQGNSA come from the germline V gene. The V gene lost 5 bases and the J gene lost 1 base, with 14 bases spanning the gap. The CDR3 DNA sequence: TGTGCCAGCAGCCACGTTTCGGGGTTCCAAGAGACCCAGTACTTC. Protein: CASSHVSGFQETQYF.

This clone was seen repeatedly, ten times or more. The rearrangement joins TRBV11-2 to TRBJ2-7; possibly TRBD1 for D (6 bases). Germline-derived CDR1 and CDR2 are SGHAT and FQNNGV. With 4 bases removed from V and 5 bases from J, the gap between germline ends came to 6 bases. The CDR3 consists of 11 residues. The CDR3 here is CASSSGDEQYF. Written as DNA, the CDR3 is TGTGCCAGCAGCTCAGGGGACGAGCAGTACTTC.

The chain combines TRBV7-2 with TRBJ2-7; TRBD1 agrees at 7 bases. The CDR3 covers 13 residues. V lost 5 bases and J lost 6; bases outside the gene matches: 7. The germline V gene encodes CDR1 SGHTA and CDR2 FQGNSA. The CDR3 coding sequence is TGTGCCAGCAGCCCCGGGACAGTGGGCGAGCAGTACTTC. This translates into CASSPGTVGEQYF.

This sequence joins TRBV18 and TRBJ1-5, with D uncertain. In germline, CDR1 is KGHSH, CDR2 LQKENI. The CDR3 consists of 13 residues. V was pared by 4 bases and J by 5 bases, with 9 bases between. CDR3 region: CASSLNTDQPQHF. DNA for the CDR3: TGTGCCAGCTCACTTAACACAGATCAGCCCCAGCATTTT. Full variable domain (missing parts from reference TRBV18 and TRBJ1-5): NAGVMQNPRHLVRRRGQEARLRCSPMKGHSHVYWYRQLPEEGLKFMVYLQKENIIDESGMPKERFSAEFPKEGPSILRIQQVVRGDSAAYFCASSLNTDQPQHFGDGTRLSIL.

This rearrangement joins TRBV20-1 to TRBJ1-2, with D hard to call. Germline V gene lookup returns CDR1 DFQATT and CDR2 SNEGSKA (reference sequence). The CDR3 length is 11 residues. Trimming cost V 3 bases and J 2 bases, with 4 bases left between them. The CDR3 spells CSARLNYGYTF. Written as DNA, the CDR3 is TGCAGTGCTAGGTTGAACTATGGCTACACCTTC.

This chain uses TRBV6-1 with TRBJ2-7; D perhaps matches TRBD1 (6 bases). V gave up 0 bases and J gave up 0 bases, with 12 bases separating them. The germline gives CDR1 MNHNS, CDR2 SASEGT. CDR3 length equals 16 residues. CDR3 bases: TGTGCCAGCAGTGAAGCCCTAAAGACAGGCTCCTACGAGCAGTACTTC. Residues: CASSEALKTGSYEQYF.

The chain employs TRBV6-1 and TRBJ1-1; D remains ambiguous. CDR1 MNHNS and CDR2 SASEGT come from the germline V gene. This CDR3 spans 11 amino acids. Trimming stripped 6 bases from V and 1 base from J, with 3 bases between. The CDR3 spells CASSRNTEAFF. Here the CDR3 DNA reads TGTGCCAGCAGCCGGAACACTGAAGCTTTCTTT.

The gene calls are TRBV2 and TRBJ1-5; D is undetermined. The germline gives CDR1 SNHLY, CDR2 FYNNEI. The CDR3 runs to 12 residues. V lost 3 bases and J 3 bases, leaving 3 bases between the germline ends. This CDR3 reads CASSEPNQPQHF. CDR3 DNA: TGTGCCAGCAGTGAGCCCAATCAGCCCCAGCATTTT.

This clone was counted only a few times. The chain employs TRBV15 and TRBJ2-3; D remains unclear. CDR1 is LNHNV, CDR2 YYDKDF, per germline (reference sequence). Trimming took off 0 bases at V and 5 bases at J, with 6 bases between the two ends. This CDR3 is built from 13 residues. The CDR3 nucleotides read TGTGCCACCAGCAGAGATCGGAGAGATACGCAGTATTTT. Protein sequence: CATSRDRRDTQYF. The variable domain in full, completed from reference TRBV15 and TRBJ2-3, reads DAMVIQNPRYQVTQFGKPVTLSCSQTLNHNVMYWYQQKSSQAPKLLFHYYDKDFNNEADTPDNFQSRRPNTSFCFLDIRSPGLGDTAMYLCATSRDRRDTQYFGPGTRLTVL.

This chain connects TRBV30 to TRBJ1-6; D call uncertain. This CDR3 spans 12 amino acids. CDR1 and CDR2 (germline): GTSNPN, SVGIG (reference sequence). V lost 2 bases to trimming and J lost 7 bases, with 6 bases between them. This CDR3 is CAWSLQNSPLHF. In nucleotides, the CDR3 is TGTGCCTGGAGTCTCCAGAATTCACCCCTCCACTTT. Filled out from reference TRBV30 and TRBJ1-6, the complete variable domain reads SQTIHQWPATLVQPVGSPLSLECTVEGTSNPNLYWYRQAAGRGLQLLFYSVGIGQISSEVPQNLSASRPQDRQFILSSKKLLLSDSGFYLCAWSLQNSPLHFGNGTRLTVT.

The CDR3 DNA reads as TGCAGCGTAAAAGGGGTGATCATCCAAGAGACCCAGTACTTC. It specifies CSVKGVIIQETQYF. This sequence joins TRBV29-1 and TRBJ2-5; tentative D call: TRBD1 (5 bases). V was shortened by 6 bases and J by 1 base, with 15 bases between the two germline ends. Germline V lookup: CDR1 SQVTM, CDR2 ANQGSEA. The CDR3 loop spans 14 amino acids.

This clone has more than one count but fewer than ten. The J gene is TRBJ2-1, the V gene TRBV30; D remains ambiguous. There are 15 residues in the CDR3. The V end was cut by 1 base, the J end by 0 bases, with 10 bases between. Germline V gives CDR1 GTSNPN, CDR2 SVGIG (reference sequence). For the CDR3, the DNA is TGTGCCTGGAGTGGGGCAGCCCACTCCTACAATGAGCAGTTCTTC. This gives the protein CAWSGAAHSYNEQFF.

The gene calls are TRBV10-3 and TRBJ1-6; 9 nucleotides line up with TRBD1. V shed 10 bases, J shed 5 bases, and the junction held 6 bases outside the gene matches. CDR3 length equals 14 residues. Germline assignment: CDR1 ENHRY and CDR2 SYGVKD. CDR3 coding DNA: TGTGCCACCGACAGGACAGGGGATAATTCACCCCTCCACTTT. Amino acids: CATDRTGDNSPLHF.

The table lists this clone with a count of one. The sample holds other DNA sequences that translate to the same CDR3. The CDR3 coding sequence is TGTGCCAGCAGTTCCACAGGGTCCGCTGAAGCTTTCTTT. Its protein product is CASSSTGSAEAFF. The rearrangement joins TRBV11-3 to TRBJ1-1; tentative D call: TRBD1 (6 bases). Germline lookup yields CDR1 SGHNT and CDR2 YENEEA. The V end was cut by 6 bases, the J end by 6 bases, with 14 bases between. The CDR3 consists of 13 residues.